These T cell receptor beta chains were read from a single sample in a study of blood T cell repertoires in COVID-19. Repertoires were generated with immunoSEQ multiplex PCR, while TCRdb's copy carries only in-frame clones and drops some. The data hold some 130,000 clones, with roughly 90% observed a single time. Material: peripheral blood. The origin of the receptors is a man aged 45-65 years with active COVID-19. Both conserved end residues are part of each CDR3. Each record gives: CDR3 protein, CDR3 DNA, clone size, CDR3 length, D gene, J gene, V gene. The D gene is left open where the match is weak. Clone size appears in some rows only: once, few, many, or a class for an expanded clone.

CDR3 protein: CASSPNPWDRQQVAKNIQYF
CDR3 DNA: TGTGCCAGTAGTCCCAACCCGTGGGACAGACAACAGGTAGCCAAAAACATTCAGTACTTC
clone size: .
CDR3 length: 20
D gene: TRBD1
J gene: TRBJ2-4
V gene: TRBV19

CDR3 protein: CASRPTGIYNSPLHF
CDR3 DNA: TGTGCCAGCCGCCCCACAGGGATTTATAATTCACCCCTCCACTTT
clone size: .
CDR3 length: 15
D gene: .
J gene: TRBJ1-6
V gene: TRBV25-1

CDR3 protein: CASSLGLVIQNEQFF
CDR3 DNA: TGTGCCAGCAGCCTTGGACTTGTTATACAGAATGAGCAGTTCTTC
clone size: .
CDR3 length: 15
D gene: .
J gene: TRBJ2-1
V gene: TRBV3-1/TRBV3-2

CDR3 protein: CASSLSRLNTEAFF
CDR3 DNA: TGTGCCAGCAGTTTATCGCGGCTGAACACTGAAGCTTTCTTT
clone size: .
CDR3 length: 14
D gene: .
J gene: TRBJ1-1
V gene: TRBV27

CDR3 protein: CASSSGQRTNYGYTF
CDR3 DNA: TGTGCCAGCAGCTCGGGACAGCGAACTAACTATGGCTACACCTTC
clone size: few
CDR3 length: 15
D gene: TRBD1
J gene: TRBJ1-2
V gene: TRBV5-8

CDR3 protein: CASSLRGTTDTQYF
CDR3 DNA: TGTGCCAGCAGCTTACGGGGAACCACAGATACGCAGTATTTT
clone size: .
CDR3 length: 14
D gene: .
J gene: TRBJ2-3
V gene: TRBV5-6

CDR3 protein: CATSDKQGYEQYF
CDR3 DNA: TGTGCCACCAGTGATAAACAGGGCTACGAGCAGTACTTC
clone size: few
CDR3 length: 13
D gene: .
J gene: TRBJ2-7
V gene: TRBV24-1

CDR3 protein: CASSLDRPDTGELFF
CDR3 DNA: TGCGCCAGCAGCTTGGACAGGCCGGACACCGGGGAGCTGTTTTTT
clone size: .
CDR3 length: 15
D gene: .
J gene: TRBJ2-2
V gene: TRBV5-1

CDR3 protein: CASSSLQGNQPQHF
CDR3 DNA: TGTGCCAGCAGTTCCCTCCAGGGAAATCAGCCCCAGCATTTT
clone size: .
CDR3 length: 14
D gene: .
J gene: TRBJ1-5
V gene: TRBV7-9

CDR3 protein: CATSDWAFDPNTGELFF
CDR3 DNA: TGTGCCACCAGTGATTGGGCCTTCGACCCTAACACCGGGGAGCTGTTTTTT
clone size: .
CDR3 length: 17
D gene: .
J gene: TRBJ2-2
V gene: TRBV24-1

CDR3 protein: CASSQDALTGRTEAFF
CDR3 DNA: TGTGCCAGCAGCCAAGACGCTCTGACAGGGAGGACTGAAGCTTTCTTT
clone size: .
CDR3 length: 16
D gene: TRBD1
J gene: TRBJ1-1
V gene: TRBV3-1/TRBV3-2

CDR3 protein: CASSVVESGSIAGELFF
CDR3 DNA: TGTGCCAGCAGCGTAGTCGAAAGCGGGAGTATTGCCGGGGAGCTGTTTTTT
clone size: .
CDR3 length: 17
D gene: TRBD2
J gene: TRBJ2-2
V gene: TRBV9

CDR3 protein: CASSSSTGDFHSPLHF
CDR3 DNA: TGTGCCAGCAGCTCTTCGACAGGGGACTTCCATTCACCCCTCCACTTT
clone size: .
CDR3 length: 16
D gene: TRBD1
J gene: TRBJ1-6
V gene: TRBV7-9

CDR3 protein: CASSPKNIRGISPLHF
CDR3 DNA: TGTGCCAGCAGCCCGAAGAATATCAGGGGTATTTCACCCCTCCACTTT
clone size: .
CDR3 length: 16
D gene: .
J gene: TRBJ1-6
V gene: TRBV3-1/TRBV3-2

CDR3 protein: CASSQVYASAGGNEQFF
CDR3 DNA: TGCGCCAGCAGCCAAGTTTACGCTAGCGCCGGGGGAAATGAGCAGTTCTTC
clone size: .
CDR3 length: 17
D gene: .
J gene: TRBJ2-1
V gene: TRBV4-1

CDR3 protein: CASSQDQGFEAFF
CDR3 DNA: TGCGCCAGCAGCCAAGACCAGGGCTTTGAAGCTTTCTTT
clone size: .
CDR3 length: 13
D gene: .
J gene: TRBJ1-1
V gene: TRBV4-1

CDR3 protein: CASSLGGASTDTQYF
CDR3 DNA: TGCGCCAGCAGCTTGGGTGGAGCCAGCACAGATACGCAGTATTTT
clone size: .
CDR3 length: 15
D gene: .
J gene: TRBJ2-3
V gene: TRBV5-1

CDR3 protein: CSANNQETQYF
CDR3 DNA: TGCAGTGCTAACAACCAAGAGACCCAGTACTTC
clone size: .
CDR3 length: 11
D gene: .
J gene: TRBJ2-5
V gene: TRBV20-1

CDR3 protein: CASSLAGTKEKLFF
CDR3 DNA: TGTGCCAGCAGCTTGGCGGGGACAAAGGAAAAACTGTTTTTT
clone size: .
CDR3 length: 14
D gene: .
J gene: TRBJ1-4
V gene: TRBV5-6

CDR3 protein: CASSLRGTSRTEAFF
CDR3 DNA: TGTGCCAGCAGCTTGAGGGGGACATCGAGGACTGAAGCTTTCTTT
clone size: .
CDR3 length: 15
D gene: .
J gene: TRBJ1-1
V gene: TRBV5-6

CDR3 protein: CASSLRGTYEQYF
CDR3 DNA: TGTGCCAGCAGTTTAAGGGGGACCTACGAGCAGTACTTC
clone size: .
CDR3 length: 13
D gene: .
J gene: TRBJ2-7
V gene: TRBV12-3/TRBV12-4

CDR3 protein: CASSDSRGSTYNEQFF
CDR3 DNA: TGCGCCAGCAGTGACTCGAGGGGGTCTACCTACAATGAGCAGTTCTTC
clone size: .
CDR3 length: 16
D gene: .
J gene: TRBJ2-1
V gene: TRBV10-1

CDR3 protein: CASRVYYTGELFF
CDR3 DNA: TGTGCCAGCAGGGTATACTATACCGGGGAGCTGTTTTTT
clone size: .
CDR3 length: 13
D gene: .
J gene: TRBJ2-2
V gene: TRBV2

CDR3 protein: CAWSVHQGGGYTF
CDR3 DNA: TGTGCCTGGAGTGTACACCAGGGGGGCGGCTACACCTTC
clone size: .
CDR3 length: 13
D gene: TRBD1
J gene: TRBJ1-2
V gene: TRBV30

CDR3 protein: CASSTETSLPYNEQFF
CDR3 DNA: TGTGCCAGTAGTACCGAGACTAGTCTTCCCTACAATGAGCAGTTCTTC
clone size: .
CDR3 length: 16
D gene: .
J gene: TRBJ2-1
V gene: TRBV19

CDR3 protein: CASSFGGREQFF
CDR3 DNA: TGTGCCAGCAGTTTTGGGGGCAGGGAGCAGTTCTTC
clone size: .
CDR3 length: 12
D gene: .
J gene: TRBJ2-1
V gene: TRBV12-3/TRBV12-4

CDR3 protein: CASSDIGGRAETQYF
CDR3 DNA: TGTGCCAGCAGTGATATTGGGGGGAGGGCCGAGACCCAGTACTTC
clone size: .
CDR3 length: 15
D gene: TRBD2
J gene: TRBJ2-5
V gene: TRBV6-1

CDR3 protein: CASSLGGGYGEKLFF
CDR3 DNA: TGTGCCAGCAGTTTAGGTGGGGGCTATGGGGAAAAACTGTTTTTT
clone size: .
CDR3 length: 15
D gene: .
J gene: TRBJ1-4
V gene: TRBV27

CDR3 protein: CASGGGGTSGNTIYF
CDR3 DNA: TGTGCCAGCGGCGGAGGGGGAACCTCTGGAAACACCATATATTTT
clone size: once
CDR3 length: 15
D gene: .
J gene: TRBJ1-3
V gene: TRBV9

CDR3 protein: CASSQTPTTPTQYF
CDR3 DNA: TGTGCCAGCAGCCAGACTCCGACTACCCCTACGCAGTATTTT
clone size: .
CDR3 length: 14
D gene: .
J gene: TRBJ2-3
V gene: TRBV3-1/TRBV3-2

CDR3 protein: CASSLAGTGPNSPLHF
CDR3 DNA: TGCGCCAGCAGCTTGGCTGGGACAGGGCCAAATTCACCCCTCCACTTT
clone size: .
CDR3 length: 16
D gene: TRBD1
J gene: TRBJ1-6
V gene: TRBV5-1

CDR3 protein: CASSLMGQGAGANVLTF
CDR3 DNA: TGTGCCAGCAGCTTAATGGGACAGGGTGCTGGGGCCAACGTCCTGACTTTC
clone size: once
CDR3 length: 17
D gene: TRBD1
J gene: TRBJ2-6
V gene: TRBV7-3

CDR3 protein: CASSSPGGDNEQFF
CDR3 DNA: TGTGCCAGCAGTTCACCGGGGGGGGACAATGAGCAGTTCTTC
clone size: .
CDR3 length: 14
D gene: TRBD2
J gene: TRBJ2-1
V gene: TRBV27

CDR3 protein: CATKPSGATDTQYF
CDR3 DNA: TGTGCCACCAAACCGTCAGGGGCCACAGATACGCAGTATTTT
clone size: once
CDR3 length: 14
D gene: .
J gene: TRBJ2-3
V gene: TRBV7-8

CDR3 protein: CASKPGLAATEQYF
CDR3 DNA: TGTGCCAGCAAACCGGGACTAGCGGCCACCGAGCAGTACTTC
clone size: once
CDR3 length: 14
D gene: TRBD2
J gene: TRBJ2-7
V gene: TRBV2